This TCR beta chain originates from a study of chemoradiotherapy in HPV16-positive cancers. For the study at large: A couple of HPV16-positive patients' cells yielded candidate HPV-specific clones and common motifs.

Study-wide points: Non-HPV-specific T cells did not expand in tumors during treatment, whereas candidate HPV-specific clones and E7-related motifs did. Functional assays defining HPV-specific T cells used only a couple of HPV16-positive patients. For HPV16-positive patients, expanding HPV-responsive T cells associated with longer recurrence-free survival.

As regards this clone: Its antigen remains unknown.

TCRdb's copy holds only in-frame clones and misses some; the assay was immunoSEQ multiplex PCR. The sample yields just over 6,000 clones, over 65% seen once. Material: tumor tissue, obtained from a patient who underwent chemoradiotherapy. This clonotype originated in a human donor with HPV-associated anogenital cancer.

CDR3 DNA sequence: TGTGCCAGCAGACCCAGGGAGGGTAACACTGAAGCTTTCTTT. Protein product: CASRPREGNTEAFF. The chain links TRBV27 to TRBJ1-1, with D possibly matching TRBD1 (5 bases). Trimming shortened V by 6 bases and J by 2 bases, and 13 bases separated the two germline ends. The germline CDR1 and CDR2 sequences are MNHEY and SMNVEV (reference sequence). The CDR3 loop spans 14 amino acids.